This TCR beta chain was sequenced during a study of T cells expressing NK-cell markers (dated by TCRdb to 2019 to 2021). Regarding the research as a whole: In sorted CD3+CD56+NKG2C+, CD3+CD56+NKG2C- and CD3+CD56-NKG2C+ T-cell subsets from several donors, TCR beta-chain repertoires were profiled. The eight sequenced donors were randomly selected healthy volunteers, three men and five women. Sequencing of the libraries produced 2 x 150 bp reads on Illumina HiSeq 2000/2500, MiSeq or NextSeq. Of the eight sequenced donors, seven were found to be HCMV-seropositive and one was found to be HCMV-seronegative. Overall study results and their limits: It remained unclear whether the expanded NKG2C-expressing T cell clones were specific for HCMV antigens. Those dominant clonotypes were again the most abundant among CD3+CD56-NKG2C+ cells in a handful of donors, at about 25-65%. In several donors, the dominant CD3+CD56+NKG2C+ clonotypes were among the top 10 CD8+ clonotypes and accounted for about 1.0-7.5% of CD8+ T cells.

The germline V gene provides CDR1 MNHEY and CDR2 SVGEGT. Inclusive of the bounding cysteine and phenylalanine, the CDR3 is 17 residues long. The DNA is not on file. Sequencing was performed on an Illumina HiSeq 2000. TCR beta cDNA libraries were made by 5'RACE template switching that added a universal primer site and unique molecular identifiers. Synthesis of cDNA was primed from the TCR beta constant segment and was followed by two consecutive PCR amplification steps. In the original analysis: MIGEC was used to demultiplex reads and group reads by UMI, and MiTCR was used to assemble and quantify clonotypes. To exclude erroneous sequences, any TCR cDNA sequence not supported by at least two reads was discarded. Downstream repertoire analysis used the tcR package, and clonotypes were matched across fractions by CDR3 nucleotide sequence plus V segment. Antigen specificity was annotated against VDJdb with VDJmatch, allowing one amino acid substitution in CDR3. Each CDR3 protein sequence appears as one entry after TCRdb reprocessed the reads, and no DNA is included. The V and J calls were not made by the authors but by TCRdb's processing. The sample table includes a few hundred thousand distinct CDR3 sequences. In total, the top ten clones hold 1.4% of the sample.

Of note for this clonotype: Its specific antigen is unknown.

HCMV serostatus was determined by detecting HCMV-specific IgG in serum with a commercial ELISA kit. Ficoll density gradient centrifugation was used to isolate peripheral blood mononuclear cells from blood. The specimen sequenced was blood T cells: a sorted CD56 or NKG2C T cell subset, CD4+ or CD8+ T cells, or bulk PBMC T cells (not recorded which). The rearranged chain carries TRBV6-2 or TRBV6-3 and TRBJ2-1; the D gene TCRdb calls, TRBD2, cannot be checked with no DNA. This clonotype was sampled from a woman between 45 and 60 years old in good health. Donor details come from another sample of the same person, matched by shared clones. This receptor carries the CDR3 CASSYSVGGRAPNEQFF.